This T cell receptor beta chain was found in a study of shared clonotypes between healthy human individuals (dated by TCRdb to 2018 to 2021). About the full investigation: Two women and three men aged 18 to 49 years were included in the cohort. For each donor, CD4 naive and CD4 memory were each run on three plates, CD8 naive on two plates, and CD8 memory on one plate. To estimate repertoire size and how much clonotypes are shared between individuals, the study performed deep sequencing of blood TCR repertoires from about 5 healthy adults. Different laboratories and diverse techniques were used to prepare libraries and sequence TCR repertoires, to increase sequencing depth and limit assay-specific biases. Between about 0.8 and 9 billion PBMCs per donor were obtained by leukapheresis. Points the paper makes about the study in general: Higher generation probabilities were observed for clonotypes shared by all four sorted-subset donors than for non-shared clonotypes. Based on pairwise subsampling, the degree of clonotype sharing among donors was expected to be affected by sequencing depth. Across a few donors, approximately 4.9% of naive CD4, 3% to 3.5% of naive CD8, roughly 2.3% of memory CD4, and approximately 0.4% of memory CD8 clonotypes were shared. Rarefaction of sorted-subset datasets indicated incomplete sequencing despite the large sequencing depth. Naive subsets generally had larger estimated clonotype richness than memory subsets did. Sampling was limited to blood, and TCR repertoires in tissue likely differ from TCR repertoires in blood. Because the study included only a small number of donors, the genetic and exposure-history diversity represented was limited.

Using the deep immunoSEQ assay, TCR CDR3 regions were amplified from genomic DNA by multiplex PCR. Extracted genomic DNA from each cell subset was spread evenly across all wells of several immunoSEQ 96-well plates, with each plate serving as a replicate. Each replicate PCR for sorted subsets received about 200 ng genomic DNA, equal to about 30,000 T cell genomes. Purified libraries were measured with a Qubit 3.0 fluorometer, size-checked on a Bioanalyzer 2100, and measured again with the KAPA Library Quantification kit. A separate single-read 150-cycle Illumina NextSeq 550 flow cell was used to sequence each immunoSEQ 96-well plate. Per the source publication's procedure: Because the immunoSEQ output included only junctional sequences and no quality scores, the filtering could not be the same as the filtering used for full-length reads. To assign V/J genes and CDR3, sequences were annotated using PyIR, a Python wrapper for IgBLAST v1.9, with IMGT germline references. Reads were removed for weak V/J assignments (E-value above 1e-6), missing CDR3, stop codons, out-of-frame junctions, or ambiguous translated residues. A V3J clonotype was defined by an identical inferred V gene, J gene, and CDR3 amino acid sequence. To compute the percentage overlap between repertoires, the number of shared unique clonotypes was divided by the size of the smaller repertoire. Repertoire richness was assessed with RTK rarefaction, the Chao1 estimator, and Recon v2.1 estimates of unobserved clonotypes. Generation probabilities for all TCRbeta clonotypes obtained by the gDNA method from a handful of donors were computed using OLGA. TCRdb holds this immuneACCESS table with in-frame rearrangements only. Some clones are missing; in checked studies, unresolved V genes explain under half, and the rest has no known cause. That table supplies the V and J calls and clone size; D and trimming were determined from the DNA. The sample records more than 500,000 clones, 85% to 95% of which are singletons. The ten largest account for around 0.11% of the sample.

The CDR3, from cysteine to phenylalanine, totals 12 residues. Only the CDR3 DNA stays, 36 bases, in frame from base 1. CDR1 and CDR2 are read off the germline V gene as KGHSH and LQKENI. V loses 3 bases, J loses 7 bases, and the germline ends lie 10 bases apart. For the CD8 naive samples, CD45RO-negative cells were positively selected for CCR7, yielding a CD45RA+CCR7+ population from which TemRA cells were excluded. Donors were healthy HIV-negative adults with no recently reported acute infections or vaccinations. Every donor was a Caucasian adult residing in Nashville, Tennessee, USA. After blood collection by leukapheresis, PBMCs were isolated using Ficoll-Histopaque density gradient centrifugation and then cryopreserved in the vapor phase of liquid nitrogen. Purity and quantity of every magnetically sorted T cell population were checked by analytical flow cytometry. Genomic DNA was isolated from every sorted fraction and measured by UV absorbance on a Nanodrop 2000c.

This clone appeared once. Its antigen target is currently unknown. Per-nucleotide qualities are absent, and no much larger clonotype sits a single base away. Sequencing input: naive CD8+ T cells sorted from blood. In light of the paper, this sample's cell subset or site label describes: CD45RA+CCR7+. The rearranged segments are TRBV18 and TRBJ2-7; the D gene remains uncertain. The TCR was taken from a woman aged 30 to 39 in good health. The nucleotide sequence is TGTGCCAGCTCACCGCCTACTGGGGAGCAGTACTTC. Translated, this gives CASSPPTGEQYF. The variable domain in full, with residues beyond the CDR3 obtained from the reference TRBV18 and TRBJ2-7 genes, is NAGVMQNPRHLVRRRGQEARLRCSPMKGHSHVYWYRQLPEEGLKFMVYLQKENIIDESGMPKERFSAEFPKEGPSILRIQQVVRGDSAAYFCASSPPTGEQYFGPGTRLTVT.